The clone carrying this TCR beta chain was found a few times. Its antigen is still unknown. The sample is drawn from a study of beta chain features in type 1 diabetes. Study findings and constraints: TCRB CDR3s were moderately but significantly shorter in Type 1 diabetes patients in all four CD4+ subsets.

Trimming left V 5 bases short and J 3 bases short, with 11 bases between. Per the germline V gene, CDR1 is SGDLS and CDR2 is YYNGEE. The CDR3 covers 14 residues. Expressed TCRB transcripts were sequenced because the isolated RNA had all been reverse transcribed beforehand. The repertoire was sequenced with immunoSEQ multiplex PCR; TCRdb's copy has only in-frame clones and lacks some. Counted here are hundreds of thousands of clones, around 15% occurring once; the ten biggest clones make up roughly 0.04%. The chain combines TRBV9 with TRBJ2-2, with D possibly being TRBD2 (6 bases). The sequenced sample was naive CD4+ T cells from blood. The receptor was derived from a man aged 18 to 29 with type 1 diabetes. The CDR3 DNA reads TGTGCCAGCAGTGTACGGGAGTACACCGGGGAGCTGTTTTTT. This translates into CASSVREYTGELFF.